This T cell receptor (beta chain) was observed in a study of technical replicates of blood from a few donors. Sequencing used immunoSEQ multiplex PCR; TCRdb keeps in-frame clones, though not all of them. The top ten hold approximately 4.2% of the sample, which has 50,000 to 75,000 clones, 85% to 95% seen once. J was trimmed by 6 bases and V by 1 base; bases with no gene match: 3. This CDR3 region has 14 residues. In germline, CDR1 is LGHNA, CDR2 YNFKEQ. The origin of this receptor is a human donor in good health. Some clones in this sample may be carry-over from other donors' samples. The sample comprised PBMCs. The genes are TRBV4-2 and TRBJ2-7; 10 bases are shared with TRBD2. This chain's CDR3 is CASSQVLAGFEQYF. The CDR3 DNA sequence: TGTGCCAGCAGCCAAGTACTAGCGGGATTCGAGCAGTACTTC.